These 15 T cell receptor beta chains were all obtained from the same sample, sequenced in a study of CD8+ T cells in alopecia areata. Regarding treatment: oral pan-JAK inhibitor, 5-10 mg twice daily. Isolated RNA was reverse transcribed into cDNA used as the sequencing template. Generated by immunoSEQ multiplex PCR, the TCRdb table keeps only in-frame clones and is missing some. The sample lists 200,000 to 250,000 clones, more than 45% occurring once. Sequenced here: CD4+ T cells sorted from blood, sampled at week 4, from a patient treated with tofacitinib. The receptors originated from a human donor with alopecia areata.

This clone was counted only a few times. The rearrangement links TRBV29-1 to TRBJ2-5; 7 nucleotides align to TRBD1. Germline V gene lookup returns CDR1 SQVTM and CDR2 ANQGSEA. This CDR3 has 13 amino acids. The trim removed 5 bases at V and 3 bases at J, leaving 6 bases unmatched. CDR3 region: CSVQVQGKETQYF. CDR3 in DNA: TGCAGCGTTCAGGTACAGGGGAAAGAGACCCAGTACTTC.

The rearrangement uses TRBV30 and TRBJ1-3; TRBD1 might be the D (5 bases). The CDR3 length is 15 residues. Trimming shortened V by 0 bases and J by 2 bases, and 11 bases separated the two germline ends. The germline gives CDR1 GTSNPN, CDR2 SVGIG (reference sequence). The DNA for the CDR3 is TGTGCCTGGAGTGTACTTGCGACAGCTGGAAACACCATATATTTT. This gives the protein CAWSVLATAGNTIYF.

The chain uses TRBV25-1 and TRBJ2-5, with 8 nucleotides matching TRBD1. CDR1 is MGHDK, CDR2 SYGVNS, per germline. Unmatched junction bases numbered 5, after V lost 3 bases and J lost 2 bases. This CDR3 is 15 amino acids long. The CDR3 is CASSDWRQGQETQYF. CDR3 nucleotide sequence: TGTGCCAGCAGTGACTGGAGACAGGGGCAAGAGACCCAGTACTTC.

In this sample, this clone turned up many times. The rearrangement joins TRBV25-1 to TRBJ1-2, with TRBD1 identical over 8 bases. CDR3 length equals 15 residues. The ends lost 1 base at V and 9 bases at J; junction bases unmatched: 10. The germline gives CDR1 MGHDK, CDR2 SYGVNS. The chain's CDR3 is CASSESPGQAPRYTF. The DNA for the CDR3 is TGTGCCAGCAGTGAATCTCCGGGACAGGCTCCTCGCTACACCTTC.

This clone was detected a few times. The gene calls are TRBV4-3 and TRBJ2-5; 12 nucleotides align to TRBD1. With V trimmed by 4 bases and J by 5 bases, 2 bases remained unmatched. Germline V CDR1 and CDR2: LGHNA, YSLEER. The CDR3 has 14 amino acids. The CDR3 bases are TGCGCCAGCAGCCCGGGACAGGGGGCCGAGACCCAGTACTTC. Translating gives CASSPGQGAETQYF.

V gene TRBV7-6 combines with J gene TRBJ2-5; TRBD2 matches at 8 bases. V gave up 0 bases and J gave up 4 bases; unmatched junction bases: 4. Looked up from germline, CDR1 is SGHVS and CDR2 is FNYEAQ. The CDR3 consists of 15 residues. The DNA for the CDR3 is TGTGCCAGCAGCTTAGCGCGGGGGGAATCAGAGACCCAGTACTTC. Protein: CASSLARGESETQYF.

The V gene is TRBV14, the J gene TRBJ1-6, with D unresolved. The CDR3 is made up of 15 amino acids. Trimming cost V 4 bases and J 3 bases, with 10 bases left between them. The V gene's germline CDR1 is SGHDN and CDR2 FVKESK. The CDR3: CASSLLGNYNSPLHF. DNA of the CDR3: TGTGCCAGCAGCCTGCTAGGGAACTATAATTCACCCCTCCACTTT.

The rearrangement links TRBV18 to TRBJ2-7, with a possible D match to TRBD1 (6 bases). CDR3 size: 16 residues. The germline V and J ends were trimmed by 1 base and 2 bases, with 15 bases remaining between them. Germline CDR1 reads KGHSH; CDR2 reads LQKENI. CDR3 DNA sequence: TGTGCCAGCTCACCACTAACATGGGACACCCCCTACGAGCAGTACTTC. It yields the protein CASSPLTWDTPYEQYF.

This clone occurred a few times. The chain links TRBV5-1 to TRBJ2-5, with 7 bases lining up with TRBD1. Trimming removed 4 bases from V and 5 bases from J; junction bases left unmatched: 8. The CDR3 sequence is 14 residues long. CDR1 is SGHRS, CDR2 YFSETQ, per germline. This CDR3 is CASSRQGGLETQYF. The CDR3 DNA reads TGCGCCAGCAGCCGACAGGGCGGGTTGGAGACCCAGTACTTC.

J is TRBJ1-2 and V is TRBV30; possibly TRBD1 for D (5 bases). CDR3 size: 13 residues. The V and J ends lost 3 bases and 4 bases respectively, with 12 bases between them. The germline V gene has CDR1 GTSNPN and CDR2 SVGIG (reference sequence). The CDR3 here is CAWSRQRGYGYTF. DNA of the CDR3: TGTGCCTGGAGCCGACAGAGGGGCTATGGCTACACCTTC.

The chain joins TRBV21-1 to TRBJ1-5. TRBV21-1 is a pseudogene. The CDR3 sequence is 19 residues long. In nucleotides, the CDR3 is TGTGCCAGCAGCACCCTGGGGGATTGGTACCTATATAGCAATCAGCCCCAGCATTTT. It yields the protein CASSTLGDWYLYSNQPQHF.

This chain's CDR3 is CASSEGRQYGYTF. The CDR3 DNA reads TGTGCCAGCAGTGAAGGCCGCCAGTATGGCTACACCTTC. The gene calls are TRBV2 and TRBJ1-2; no firm D call. The CDR3 is 13 residues long. Germline CDR1 reads SNHLY; CDR2 reads FYNNEI. The germline V and J ends were trimmed by 1 base and 5 bases, with 8 bases remaining between them.

The V gene is TRBV29-1, the J gene TRBJ1-2; D not certain. Germline loops: CDR1 SQVTM, CDR2 ANQGSEA. V lost 5 bases to trimming and J lost 2 bases, with 6 bases between them. There are 11 residues in the CDR3. Here the CDR3 DNA reads TGCAGCGTTACAGAAAACTATGGCTACACCTTC. Protein: CSVTENYGYTF.

The rearrangement uses TRBV10-3 and TRBJ2-5, with 13 bases identical to TRBD2. Germline CDR1 ENHRY, CDR2 SYGVKD. The CDR3 sequence is 15 residues long. With V trimmed by 4 bases and J by 5 bases, 4 bases remained unmatched. The DNA of the CDR3 is TGTGCCATCAGTGGACTAGCGGGGGGCAGGGAGACCCAGTACTTC. Protein sequence: CAISGLAGGRETQYF.

This clone was detected only a few times. V and J are TRBV19 and TRBJ1-2; D not certain. V lost 4 bases and J 8 bases, leaving 17 bases between the germline ends. Germline assignment: CDR1 LNHDA and CDR2 SQIVND (reference sequence). The length of the CDR3 is 14 residues. CDR3 region: CASSTPRAQGGYTF. CDR3 nucleotides: TGTGCCAGTAGTACCCCCCGGGCTCAAGGAGGCTACACCTTC.